These 6 T cell receptor beta chains originate from one sample sequenced in a study of blood T cell repertoires in COVID-19. Clones were sequenced by immunoSEQ multiplex PCR, and TCRdb holds only the in-frame ones, with some missing. The sample lists around 70,000 clones; roughly nine tenths were seen once. The material sequenced was peripheral blood. The origin of the receptors is a man aged 50-60 years with COVID-19, enrolled during active disease.

The chain combines TRBV30 with TRBJ1-1; no clear D. This CDR3 has 13 residues. Trimming cost V 2 bases and J 5 bases, with 12 bases left between them. Germline loops: CDR1 GTSNPN, CDR2 SVGIG (reference sequence). Here the CDR3 DNA reads TGTGCCTGGAGTTCCCTTGGGAGGACTGAAGCTTTCTTT. Protein sequence: CAWSSLGRTEAFF.

The chain is built from TRBV4-3 and TRBJ1-2; D unclear. Germline V gene lookup returns CDR1 LGHNA and CDR2 YSLEER. The V end was cut by 6 bases, the J end by 7 bases, with 15 bases between. CDR3 size: 13 residues. The DNA of the CDR3 is TGCGCCAGCAGTGAAACCGACGGGATTGGCTACACCTTC. Protein product: CASSETDGIGYTF.

The chain joins TRBV9 to TRBJ2-1; a possible D gene is TRBD2 (6 bases). Per germline, CDR1 SGDLS and CDR2 YYNGEE. This CDR3 spans 12 amino acids. Trimming took 3 bases from V and 8 from J, leaving 9 bases between them. CDR3 coding DNA: TGTGCCAGCAGCGGCGGAGGGGATGAGCAGTTCTTC. It codes for CASSGGGDEQFF.

This clone occurred a few times. For the CDR3, the DNA is TGTGCCACCAGTGATGCGGACAAGAACACTGAAGCTTTCTTT. This gives the protein CATSDADKNTEAFF. J is TRBJ1-1 and V is TRBV24-1; maybe TRBD1 (5 bases). Looked up from germline, CDR1 is KGHDR and CDR2 is SFDVKD. The CDR3 is made up of 14 amino acids. Trimming took 3 bases from V and 1 from J, leaving 8 bases between them.

This chain links TRBV27 with TRBJ2-7; 7 bases fit TRBD2. V lost 8 bases, J lost 5 bases, and 12 bases stayed unmatched. Germline CDR1 reads MNHEY; CDR2 reads SMNVEV (reference sequence). The CDR3 runs 14 residues. The CDR3 region has the DNA TGTGCCAGCTCCTTGGGGGGGGTCGAGGACGAGCAGTACTTC. Protein product: CASSLGGVEDEQYF.

This clone was recorded only once. For the CDR3, the DNA is TGTGCCAGCAGCTTAAGGGGGCAGGTCAAAAACATTCAGTACTTC. Translation gives CASSLRGQVKNIQYF. This sequence joins TRBV11-2 and TRBJ2-4, with 7 bases identical to TRBD1. V lost 2 bases and J lost 3; bases outside the gene matches: 4. This CDR3 has 15 residues. CDR1 and CDR2 from the germline V gene are SGHAT and FQNNGV. Full variable domain (missing parts from reference TRBV11-2 and TRBJ2-4): EAGVAQSPRYKIIEKRQSVAFWCNPISGHATLYWYQQILGQGPKLLIQFQNNGVVDDSQLPKDRFSAERLKGVDSTLKIQPAKLEDSAVYLCASSLRGQVKNIQYFGAGTRLSVL.